The next 25 T cell receptor beta chains were all read from a single sample in a study of early T cells in non-severe SARS-CoV-2 infection. One entry per CDR3 protein results from TCRdb running MiXCR on the 5' RACE reads. The sample carries around 47,000 distinct CDR3 sequences, around 10% recorded once. Material for sequencing was whole blood. The receptor set was obtained from an adult who was a healthcare worker with PCR-confirmed SARS-CoV-2 infection or an uninfected control (not recorded which).

This clonotype was observed many times. The chain links TRBV28 to TRBJ1-6; D is unclear. The CDR3 is 14 amino acids. In germline, CDR1 is MDHEN, CDR2 SYDVKM. The V end lost 4 bases, the J end lost 8 bases, and 12 bases lay between the germline ends. The CDR3: CASSSDGGYSPLHF. The DNA of the CDR3 is TGTGCCAGCAGTTCAGACGGAGGATATTCACCCCTCCACTTT.

This clonotype showed up many times. This CDR3 reads CASSPARDQPQHF. The CDR3, as DNA: TGTGCCAGCAGCCCCGCTAGGGATCAGCCCCAGCATTTT. This rearrangement joins TRBV12-3 or TRBV12-4 to TRBJ1-5; D gene uncertain. Between the trimmed V and J ends, which lost 6 bases and 5 bases, there was a span of 11 bases. The CDR3 contains 13 residues.

This clonotype was observed a handful of times. V and J are TRBV28 and TRBJ2-2, with 9 positions matching TRBD1. The CDR3 spans 18 residues. Trimming removed 2 bases from V and 3 bases from J; junction bases left unmatched: 10. Germline CDR1 reads MDHEN; CDR2 reads SYDVKM. The CDR3 bases are TGTGCCAGCAGTTTAACTACAGGGGGCGCTCGGTACACCGGGGAGCTGTTTTTT. Translation: CASSLTTGGARYTGELFF.

There are a few counts of this clonotype. This chain uses TRBV12-3 or TRBV12-4 with TRBJ1-1, with D unclear. The CDR3 length is 14 residues. Trimming took off 0 bases at V and 1 base at J, with 6 bases between the two ends. CDR3 in DNA: TGTGCCAGCAGTTTAGCAGGGCGGAACACTGAAGCTTTCTTT. Its translation: CASSLAGRNTEAFF.

Remarks on this clonotype: Because the CDR3 is missing its conserved closing phenylalanine or tryptophan, this is likely a read error. V gene TRBV4-3 combines with J gene TRBJ2-2, with 7 bases that match TRBD1. Germline-derived CDR1 and CDR2 are LGHNA and YSLEER. Trimming took 4 bases from V and 3 from J; bases not matched to a gene: 5. This CDR3 has 15 residues. The CDR3 sequence: CASSLWDRDTGELFS. The CDR3 DNA reads as TGCGCCAGCAGCCTATGGGACAGAGACACCGGGGAGCTGTTTTCT.

This clonotype has more than one count but fewer than ten. The chain is built from TRBV28 and TRBJ1-1; possibly TRBD1 for D (5 bases). This CDR3 has 18 residues. V lost 2 bases to trimming and J lost 3 bases, with 22 bases between them. Germline values: CDR1 MDHEN, CDR2 SYDVKM. The CDR3 DNA reads as TGTGCCAGCAGTTTACCTTCAACCTTCAGGGTTGAGGACACTGAAGCTTTCTTT. This gives the protein CASSLPSTFRVEDTEAFF.

The chain carries TRBV28 and TRBJ1-5; no firm D call. Germline loops: CDR1 MDHEN, CDR2 SYDVKM. The CDR3 sequence is 13 residues long. Trimming removed 8 bases from V and 1 base from J, with 9 bases in between. The CDR3 region has the DNA TGTGCCAGCCGAGACCGCAGCAATCAGCCCCAGCATTTT. It yields the protein CASRDRSNQPQHF.

This clonotype was counted ten times or more. The chain is built from TRBV21-1 and TRBJ2-2. TRBV21-1 is flagged as a pseudogene. This CDR3 contains 11 residues. CDR3 region: CASSKTGELFF. The DNA of the CDR3 is TGTGCCAGCAGCAAGACCGGGGAGCTGTTTTTT.

This clonotype has a count of ten or more. This chain connects TRBV7-3 to TRBJ2-2, with 7 bases identical to TRBD1. CDR3 length: 17 amino acids. Germline V gene data show CDR1 as SGHTA and CDR2 as FQGTGA. J lost 0 bases, V lost 5 bases, and 9 bases had no gene match. CDR3 region: CASSPRGTDTNTGELFF. The CDR3 nucleotides read TGTGCCAGCAGCCCCCGAGGGACAGATACGAACACCGGGGAGCTGTTTTTT. The entire variable domain, with the rest obtained from reference TRBV7-3 and TRBJ2-2, is as follows: GAGVSQTPSNKVTEKGKYVELRCDPISGHTALYWYRQSLGQGPEFLIYFQGTGAADDSGLPNDRFFAVRPEGSVSTLKIQRTERGDSAVYLCASSPRGTDTNTGELFFGEGSRLTVL.

This clonotype was detected many times. This chain links TRBV11-2 with TRBJ1-5; 8 bases are shared with TRBD1. The junction had 11 bases not matched to a gene; V was cut back by 5 bases and J by 5 bases. The CDR3 is made up of 16 amino acids. Looked up from germline, CDR1 is SGHAT and CDR2 is FQNNGV. The CDR3 DNA sequence: TGTGCCAGCAGCCCCCGAGCGGACAGGGTTCATCAGCCCCAGCATTTT. This encodes CASSPRADRVHQPQHF. The variable domain in full, with the rest retrieved from reference TRBV11-2 and TRBJ1-5, is EAGVAQSPRYKIIEKRQSVAFWCNPISGHATLYWYQQILGQGPKLLIQFQNNGVVDDSQLPKDRFSAERLKGVDSTLKIQPAKLEDSAVYLCASSPRADRVHQPQHFGDGTRLSIL.

Many counts were recorded for this clonotype. The chain links TRBV7-6 to TRBJ2-7, with a possible D match to TRBD2 (6 bases). Trimming took off 2 bases at V and 0 bases at J, with 11 bases between the two ends. Germline CDR1 and CDR2: SGHVS and FNYEAQ. The CDR3 consists of 15 residues. The CDR3 spells CASSLRETSSYEQYF. CDR3 sequence (DNA): TGTGCCAGCAGCTTACGCGAGACTAGCTCCTACGAGCAGTACTTC. The whole variable domain, filled in from reference TRBV7-6 and TRBJ2-7, reads GAGVSQSPRYKVTKRGQDVALRCDPISGHVSLYWYRQALGQGPEFLTYFNYEAQQDKSGLPNDRFSAERPEGSISTLTIQRTEQRDSAMYRCASSLRETSSYEQYFGPGTRLTVT.

This clonotype was seen repeatedly, ten times or more. The chain carries TRBV30 and TRBJ2-2; TRBD1 is a possible D gene (6 bases). Germline CDR1 is GTSNPN and CDR2 is SVGIG (reference sequence). The CDR3 totals 13 residues. V dropped 2 bases and J dropped 8 bases, with 12 bases sitting between them. CDR3 nucleotides: TGTGCCTGGAGTAACAGGGTGTCGGGGGAGCTGTTTTTT. Protein: CAWSNRVSGELFF.

This clonotype has only a few counts. The chain links TRBV6-2 or TRBV6-3 to TRBJ2-7; perhaps TRBD1 as D (6 bases). The CDR3 has 14 amino acids. Between the trimmed V and J ends, which lost 5 bases and 0 bases, there was a span of 11 bases. Looked up from germline, CDR1 is MNHEY and CDR2 is SVGEGT. CDR3 DNA sequence: TGTGCCAGCAGTGCTACAGGGAGCTCCTACGAGCAGTACTTC. Translating it yields CASSATGSSYEQYF.

The sample holds many counts of this clonotype. The chain carries TRBV6-5 and TRBJ2-7; no definite D call. This CDR3 has 14 amino acids. CDR1 and CDR2 from the germline V gene are MNHEY and SVGAGI. V lost 2 bases and J 0 bases, leaving 8 bases between the germline ends. CDR3 sequence: CASSYHTSSYEQYF. The DNA for the CDR3 is TGTGCCAGCAGTTACCACACGAGCTCCTACGAGCAGTACTTC.

This clonotype occurred many times. The V gene is TRBV20-1, the J gene TRBJ2-1; TRBD2 matches at 8 bases. The J segment lost 8 bases and the V segment lost 4 bases, leaving 13 bases of the junction unmatched. The V gene's germline CDR1 is DFQATT and CDR2 SNEGSKA (reference sequence). CDR3 length: 15 residues. This chain's CDR3 is CSAMISGGPFDEQFF. CDR3 coding DNA: TGCAGTGCTATGATATCGGGAGGGCCGTTCGATGAGCAGTTCTTC.

This clonotype rates as medium-sized. This rearrangement joins TRBV7-2 to TRBJ2-4; D could derive from TRBD1 or TRBD2 (7 bases each). Trimming took 5 bases from V and 8 from J, leaving 22 bases between them. The CDR3 sequence is 16 residues long. Looked up from germline, CDR1 is SGHTA and CDR2 is FQGNSA. The CDR3 DNA sequence: TGTGCCAGCAGCCCGGGACGACAGGGAGGGTTGGACATTCAGTACTTC. Translating gives CASSPGRQGGLDIQYF.

This clonotype was seen ten or more times. The genes are TRBV7-6 and TRBJ2-1; 9 bases fit TRBD2. Germline CDR1 is SGHVS and CDR2 is FNYEAQ. V dropped 0 bases and J dropped 9; count of bases not matched to a gene: 9. This CDR3 comprises 16 residues. The CDR3 loop is CASSLASGRVSGEQFF. Written as DNA, the CDR3 is TGTGCCAGCAGCTTAGCTAGCGGGAGAGTGAGTGGTGAGCAGTTCTTC.

In its sample, this clonotype was seen many times. The CDR3 protein is CASSSGLAGTYEQYF. CDR3 sequence (DNA): TGTGCCAGCAGCTCGGGACTAGCGGGAACCTACGAGCAGTACTTC. This rearrangement joins TRBV9 to TRBJ2-7, with 13 positions matching TRBD2. The trim removed 4 bases at V and 2 bases at J, leaving 3 bases unmatched. The CDR3 totals 15 residues. The germline gives CDR1 SGDLS, CDR2 YYNGEE.

The table lists this clonotype with many counts. V is TRBV9 and J is TRBJ1-1, with 7 bases lining up with TRBD1. The CDR3 runs 14 residues. V trimming: 3 bases; J trimming: 10 bases; junction bases outside the gene matches: 12. Germline CDR1 is SGDLS and CDR2 is YYNGEE. The CDR3 coding sequence is TGTGCCAGCAGCGGAGCGGACAGGATTGGGGGAGCTTTCTTT. Amino acids: CASSGADRIGGAFF.

The gene calls are TRBV28 and TRBJ2-7; 10 bases match TRBD2. The CDR3 consists of 14 residues. The trim removed 5 bases at V and 3 bases at J, leaving 4 bases unmatched. Germline V gives CDR1 MDHEN, CDR2 SYDVKM. The CDR3 sequence is CASSESSGSYEQYF. The CDR3 region has the DNA TGTGCCAGCAGTGAGTCTAGCGGGAGCTACGAGCAGTACTTC.

The rearrangement links TRBV5-4 to TRBJ2-3; D perhaps matches TRBD2 (6 bases). Per the germline V gene, CDR1 is SGHNT and CDR2 is YYREEE (reference sequence). The CDR3 has 15 amino acids. V lost 2 bases, J lost 1 base, and 11 bases lay in between. CDR3 bases: TGTGCCAGCAGCTTACAGCGGAGGGGCACAGATACGCAGTATTTT. Its protein product is CASSLQRRGTDTQYF.

This sequence joins TRBV7-9 and TRBJ2-1; 14 nucleotides align to TRBD2. The CDR3 is made up of 16 amino acids. Germline CDR1 is SEHNR and CDR2 is FQNEAQ (reference sequence). Trimming took 5 bases from V and 9 from J; bases not matched to a gene: 9. This CDR3 is CASSEPGLAGVSEQFF. The CDR3 coding sequence is TGTGCCAGCAGCGAACCGGGACTAGCGGGAGTGAGTGAGCAGTTCTTC.

This clonotype has at least ten counts. The genes are TRBV5-4 and TRBJ2-3; D is undetermined. With 0 bases removed from V and 4 bases from J, the gap between germline ends came to 3 bases. Germline CDR1 is SGHNT and CDR2 is YYREEE (reference sequence). CDR3 length: 12 residues. This CDR3 reads CASSLDPDTQYF. The CDR3 coding sequence is TGTGCCAGCAGCTTGGACCCAGATACGCAGTATTTT.

This clonotype was detected many times. V usage is TRBV20-1 and J usage is TRBJ2-1; TRBD2 matches 7 bases. The CDR3 is made up of 14 amino acids. Germline V gives CDR1 DFQATT, CDR2 SNEGSKA (reference sequence). J lost 3 bases, V lost 6 bases, and 8 bases had no gene match. The CDR3 is CSAKGGNRYNEQFF. The DNA for the CDR3 is TGCAGTGCAAAGGGAGGGAATCGCTACAATGAGCAGTTCTTC.

The chain employs TRBV13 and TRBJ2-2; 9 positions match TRBD1. In germline, CDR1 is PRHDT, CDR2 FYEKMQ (reference sequence). J lost 4 bases, V lost 5 bases, and 11 bases had no gene match. This CDR3 contains 17 residues. The CDR3 loop is CASSPLRDRAGTGELFF. The DNA for the CDR3 is TGTGCCAGCAGCCCGTTACGGGACAGGGCGGGCACCGGGGAGCTGTTTTTT. The full variable domain, its missing parts supplied by reference TRBV13 and TRBJ2-2, is AAGVIQSPRHLIKEKRETATLKCYPIPRHDTVYWYQQGPGQDPQFLISFYEKMQSDKGSIPDRFSAQQFSDYHSELNMSSLELGDSALYFCASSPLRDRAGTGELFFGEGSRLTVL.